These T cell receptor beta chains were read from a single sample in a study of CD8+CD57+ T cells in acquired aplastic anemia. TCRdb analysed the reads with MiXCR anew, one entry per CDR3 protein. The sample lists fewer than 200,000 distinct CDR3 sequences; 71% were seen once. The sequenced sample was sorted CD4+, CD8+, or CD8+CD57+ T cells (not recorded which) from PBMCs. The receptors derive from a human donor with aplastic anemia. Both conserved end residues are part of each CDR3. D genes are given only for firm matches. For some rows the clone size is stated as once, few or many, or as a class when expanded; others skip it.

>.|TRBV7-9|14|.|TRBJ2-7
CASSQGTRPYEQYF
TGTGCCAGCAGCCAGGGGACACGACCCTACGAGCAGTACTTC
>.|TRBV5-1|14|.|TRBJ2-7
CASSLEGEYYEQYF
TGCGCCAGCAGCTTGGAAGGGGAGTACTACGAGCAGTACTTC
>.|TRBV19|14|.|TRBJ2-2
CASSMFRDAGELFF
TGTGCCAGTAGTATGTTCAGGGATGCCGGGGAGCTGTTTTTT
>.|TRBV9|15|.|TRBJ2-1
CASSVSHGPIGEQFF
TGTGCCAGCAGCGTAAGTCACGGCCCAATCGGTGAGCAGTTCTTC
>.|TRBV20-1|13|.|TRBJ2-2
CSAKGAGPGELVF
TGCAGTGCTAAAGGGGCGGGACCCGGGGAGCTGGTCTTT
>.|TRBV20-1|17|TRBD1|TRBJ2-7
CSARGVTGTGEGYEQYF
TGCAGTGCTAGAGGGGTCACAGGGACAGGGGAGGGGTACGAGCAGTACTTC
>medium-sized|TRBV10-1|17|TRBD2|TRBJ2-3
CASRPGLAGNPTDTQYF
TGCGCCAGCAGGCCCGGACTAGCGGGAAACCCCACAGATACGCAGTATTTT
>few|TRBV19|14|.|TRBJ2-7
CASSMGRGSYEQYF
TGTGCCAGTAGTATGGGGCGGGGCTCCTACGAGCAGTACTTC
>.|TRBV29-1|15|.|TRBJ1-1
CSVAIRGIQNTEAFF
TGCAGCGTTGCCATCAGGGGAATTCAGAACACTGAAGCTTTCTTT
>few|TRBV5-4|12|.|TRBJ2-5
CASTDGVETQYF
TGTGCCAGCACTGATGGGGTGGAGACCCAGTACTTC
>.|TRBV6-5|15|TRBD1|TRBJ1-2
CASRTPGQGGTGYTF
TGTGCCAGCAGAACACCGGGACAGGGGGGTACTGGCTACACCTTC
>.|TRBV29-1|13|.|TRBJ1-1
CSVTLGGGTEAFF
TGCAGCGTCACGCTTGGCGGGGGCACTGAAGCTTTCTTT
>.|TRBV9|16|TRBD2|TRBJ2-5
CASSVRGGRDQETQYF
TGTGCCAGCAGCGTACGGGGGGGCCGTGACCAAGAGACCCAGTACTTC
>.|TRBV19|14|.|TRBJ1-1
CASTSDRRNTEAFF
.
>.|TRBV13|15|.|TRBJ2-3
CASSPTGPITDTQYF
TGTGCCAGCAGCCCTACGGGGCCGATCACAGATACGCAGTATTTT
>.|TRBV7-4|18|.|TRBJ1-6
CASSTDRDLSSYNSPLHF
TGTGCCAGCAGCACGGACAGAGACTTAAGCTCCTATAATTCACCCCTCCACTTT
>.|TRBV20-1|14|.|TRBJ1-5
CSAALRLSNQPQHF
TGCAGTGCCGCCCTAAGACTCAGCAATCAGCCCCAGCATTTT
>few|TRBV24-1|12|TRBD2|TRBJ2-5
CATSSGMETQYF
TGTGCCACCAGTAGCGGGATGGAGACCCAGTACTTC
>.|TRBV6-6|11|.|TRBJ2-7
CASRIMSEQYF
TGTGCCAGCAGGATAATGAGCGAGCAGTACTTC
>.|TRBV7-8|12|TRBD1|TRBJ2-7
CASSYLQGEQYF
TGTGCCAGCAGCTACCTACAGGGGGAGCAGTACTTC
>.|TRBV5-5|12|.|TRBJ2-7
CASSLRRDEQYF
TGTGCCAGCAGCTTGCGGAGGGACGAGCAGTACTTC
>.|TRBV10-3|13|.|TRBJ1-6
CAISSSYNSPLHF
TGTGCCATCTCAAGCTCCTATAATTCACCCCTCCACTTT
>.|TRBV29-1|11|.|TRBJ2-2
CSVVRNGELFF
TGCAGCGTTGTTCGGAACGGGGAGCTGTTTTTT
>.|TRBV7-9|15|.|TRBJ1-2
CASRGPGQPLDGYTF
TGTGCCAGCAGGGGCCCAGGGCAGCCTTTAGATGGCTACACCTTC
>many|TRBV14|15|.|TRBJ2-1
CASSQDHRSYNEQFF
TGTGCCAGCAGCCAAGACCACAGGTCCTACAATGAGCAGTTCTTC
>.|TRBV20-1|17|TRBD2|TRBJ2-3
CSARPRLAGGTTDTQYF
TGCAGTGCTAGACCCCGACTAGCGGGGGGCACCACAGATACGCAGTATTTT
>many|TRBV7-3|14|.|TRBJ2-5
CATSQTFPQETQYF
TGTGCCACCTCACAAACCTTCCCTCAAGAGACCCAGTACTTC
>.|TRBV5-1|15|.|TRBJ2-6
CASSMQGYGANVLTF
TGCGCCAGCAGCATGCAGGGTTACGGGGCCAACGTCCTGACTTTC
>.|TRBV7-2|15|TRBD1|TRBJ1-2
CASSTWTGGGYGYTF
TGTGCCAGCAGCACGTGGACAGGGGGCGGGTATGGCTACACCTTC
>few|TRBV20-1|14|TRBD1|TRBJ1-5
CSALDRGSNQPQHF
TGCAGTGCCCTGGACAGGGGGAGCAATCAGCCCCAGCATTTT
>once|TRBV10-3|15|TRBD2|TRBJ2-2
CAIRLSGSDTGELFF
TGTGCCATCAGGCTGAGCGGGAGCGACACCGGGGAGCTGTTTTTT
>.|TRBV7-9|15|.|TRBJ2-3
CASSLKARVSDTQYF
TGTGCCAGCAGCTTAAAAGCTCGGGTTTCAGATACGCAGTATTTT
>.|TRBV9|13|.|TRBJ1-5
CASSEGGISPQHF
TGTGCCAGCAGCGAGGGGGGAATTAGCCCCCAGCATTTT
>.|TRBV10-1|14|.|TRBJ2-1
CASSQDLVNNEQFF
TGTGCCAGCAGCCAAGACTTGGTAAACAATGAGCAGTTCTTC
>.|TRBV2|11|.|TRBJ2-7
CASSPLREQYF
TGTGCCAGCAGCCCCCTACGAGAGCAGTACTTC
>many|TRBV2|13|.|TRBJ2-5
CASSEETRQTQYF
TGTGCCAGCAGTGAGGAAACCCGACAGACCCAGTACTTC
>.|TRBV20-1|16|TRBD1|TRBJ1-6
CSARAGTAPYNSPLHF
TGCAGTGCTAGAGCAGGGACAGCTCCCTATAATTCACCCCTCCACTTT
>.|TRBV29-1|14|TRBD1|TRBJ2-3
CSIITGASTDTQYF
TGCAGCATTATTACAGGGGCCTCCACAGATACGCAGTATTTT
>.|TRBV28|17|TRBD2|TRBJ2-3
CASSAQREARTTDTQYF
TGTGCCAGCAGTGCCCAGCGGGAGGCGCGGACCACAGATACGCAGTATTTT